This T cell receptor (beta chain) was sequenced for a study of blood T cell repertoires in COVID-19. The overall study: Italy, Spain and the United States were the sources of the convalescent and acute COVID-19 samples. The analysed material was cDNA or gDNA that came from T cells, B-cell-depleted T cells, or PBMCs.

Individuals drawn from 24 US areas were roughly 18 to 95 years old. TCRdb's table, derived via immunoSEQ multiplex PCR, lists solely in-frame clones and lacks some. Among about 210,000 clones listed, under 90% were seen once. The J segment lost 4 bases and the V segment lost 3 bases, leaving 9 bases of the junction unmatched. Germline values: CDR1 LNHDA, CDR2 SQIVND (reference sequence). There are 15 residues in the CDR3. Sequences were obtained from PBMCs or T cells enriched from blood (not recorded which). The sequence was collected from a woman in her forties or fifties with acute COVID-19. The chain carries TRBV19 and TRBJ2-7; TRBD2 matches 7 bases. CDR3 nucleotide sequence: TGTGCCAGTAGTATTTTGGCTAGCGGAAATTACGAGCAGTACTTC. Amino acids: CASSILASGNYEQYF.